This is a list of T cell receptor beta chains from one sample in a study of CD8+ T cells in alopecia areata. Sequenced by immunoSEQ multiplex PCR; TCRdb stores in-frame clones only, minus some. This table has around 140,000 clones, roughly half appearing once. The material sequenced was CD4+ T cells sorted from blood, taken at week 0. The receptor set was obtained from a human donor with alopecia areata. Both conserved end residues are part of each CDR3. The D gene is left open where the match is weak. The listing skips clone size in some rows; elsewhere it reads once, few, many or a size class.

abundance,v_gene,j_gene,d_gene,CDR3aa,CDR3nt
few,TRBV6-1,TRBJ2-7,NA,CASSANRVWEQYF,TGTGCCAGCAGTGCTAACAGGGTATGGGAGCAGTACTTC
NA,TRBV7-2,TRBJ2-5,TRBD2,CASSLIAGGPETQYF,TGTGCCAGCAGCTTGATAGCGGGAGGGCCGGAGACCCAGTACTTC
NA,TRBV7-2,TRBJ2-7,TRBD2,CASSPIPAGGLYEQYF,TGTGCCAGCAGCCCAATCCCAGCGGGAGGACTCTACGAGCAGTACTTC
NA,TRBV11-3,TRBJ2-1,TRBD2,CASSYNRLADYNEQFF,TGTGCCAGCAGCTACAATCGACTAGCGGATTACAATGAGCAGTTCTTC
NA,TRBV5-1,TRBJ2-5,TRBD2,CASSLSSGSGETQYF,TGCGCCAGCAGCCTTTCTAGCGGGAGTGGTGAGACCCAGTACTTC
NA,TRBV29-1,TRBJ2-7,NA,CSASSMGTHEQYF,TGCAGCGCCTCTTCAATGGGGACACACGAGCAGTACTTC
NA,TRBV5-1,TRBJ2-1,TRBD2,CASSSLAGVVDEQFF,TGCGCCAGCAGCTCGCTAGCGGGAGTAGTCGATGAGCAGTTCTTC
NA,TRBV25-1,TRBJ1-2,NA,CASSATGTSLRYTF,TGTGCCAGCAGTGCCACCGGGACATCCCTACGCTACACCTTC
NA,TRBV29-1,TRBJ1-1,NA,CSVGPDRGAFF,TGCAGCGTTGGGCCGGACCGGGGGGCTTTCTTT
NA,TRBV4-2,TRBJ1-5,TRBD1,CASSQPTGDQPQHF,TGTGCCAGCAGCCAACCGACAGGGGATCAGCCCCAGCATTTT
NA,TRBV6-5,TRBJ1-2,TRBD1,CASRRDRFFGYTF,TGTGCCAGCAGGCGGGACAGGTTTTTTGGCTACACCTTC
few,TRBV29-1,TRBJ1-5,NA,CSVEVGGGINQPQHF,TGCAGCGTTGAGGTGGGGGGGGGCATCAATCAGCCCCAGCATTTT
NA,TRBV5-1,TRBJ2-3,NA,CASEAGTASTDTQYF,TGCGCCAGCGAAGCTGGGACTGCAAGCACAGATACGCAGTATTTT
once,TRBV5-1,TRBJ2-3,TRBD2,CASSPGLAGVDTQYF,TGCGCCAGCAGCCCTGGACTAGCGGGAGTAGATACGCAGTATTTT
NA,TRBV29-1,TRBJ2-7,TRBD2,CSAQTSGDYYEQYF,TGCAGCGCTCAGACTAGCGGGGACTACTACGAGCAGTACTTC
NA,TRBV2,TRBJ2-3,NA,CASQGQSDTQYF,TGTGCCAGCCAAGGACAGTCAGATACGCAGTATTTT
few,TRBV27,TRBJ2-7,TRBD2,CASKRGGPYEQYF,TGTGCCAGCAAGCGGGGGGGGCCCTACGAGCAGTACTTC
NA,TRBV29-1,TRBJ1-5,TRBD1,CSAVTGGSQPQHF,TGCAGCGCAGTGACAGGGGGAAGTCAGCCCCAGCATTTT
NA,TRBV23-1,TRBJ2-4,TRBD1,CANRTGGKNIQYF,TGCGCCAACCGGACAGGGGGCAAAAACATTCAGTACTTC
NA,TRBV5-1,TRBJ2-2,TRBD2,CASSLVLAGVLGELFF,TGCGCCAGCAGCTTGGTTCTAGCGGGAGTTCTTGGGGAGCTGTTTTTT
once,TRBV6-5,TRBJ1-1,NA,CASSLHRDTEAFF,TGTGCCAGCAGCCTACACAGGGACACTGAAGCTTTCTTT
NA,TRBV7-9,TRBJ2-1,TRBD2,CASSFQATSGRAGNEQFF,TGTGCCAGCAGCTTCCAAGCAACGAGCGGGAGGGCCGGTAATGAGCAGTTCTTC
NA,TRBV6-5,TRBJ1-2,TRBD1,CASWRDRAGYTF,TGTGCCAGCTGGAGGGACAGGGCTGGCTACACCTTC
NA,TRBV2,TRBJ2-7,NA,CASSAGPGNEQYF,TGTGCCAGCAGTGCGGGGCCCGGGAACGAGCAGTACTTC
NA,TRBV29-1,TRBJ2-1,NA,CSVESQGLSYNEQFF,TGCAGCGTCGAGAGTCAGGGGCTCTCCTACAATGAGCAGTTCTTC
NA,TRBV29-1,TRBJ2-1,TRBD2,CSAWEGYGASEQFF,TGCAGTGCCTGGGAGGGTTATGGGGCGAGTGAGCAGTTCTTC
few,TRBV19,TRBJ1-2,TRBD1,CASWDRVGGYTF,TGTGCCAGTTGGGACAGGGTAGGTGGCTACACCTTC
few,TRBV19,TRBJ1-2,TRBD1,CASSTLYGQALNYGYTF,TGTGCCAGTAGTACCCTCTACGGACAGGCTCTCAACTATGGCTACACCTTC
NA,TRBV7-2,TRBJ1-4,NA,CASSLQKGSTNEKLFF,TGTGCCAGCAGTCTACAAAAGGGGAGCACTAATGAAAAACTGTTTTTT
NA,TRBV4-2,TRBJ2-2,TRBD2,CASSLNLGEGRYTRELFF,TGTGCCAGCAGCCTAAATCTGGGGGAGGGCCGATACACCAGGGAGCTGTTTTTT
NA,TRBV30,TRBJ1-1,NA,CAWSNGGLNTEAFF,TGTGCCTGGAGTAACGGGGGTCTGAACACTGAAGCTTTCTTT
NA,TRBV29-1,TRBJ2-7,TRBD1,CSALQGAGEQYF,TGCAGCGCCCTACAGGGGGCGGGCGAGCAGTACTTC
NA,TRBV6-5,TRBJ2-3,NA,CASSSLKGTQYF,TGTGCCAGCAGTTCGCTCAAAGGCACGCAGTATTTT
once,TRBV30,TRBJ2-1,TRBD2,CAWSPGRSGRTYNEQFF,TGTGCCTGGAGCCCTGGGCGGAGCGGGAGAACGTACAATGAGCAGTTCTTC
NA,TRBV29-1,TRBJ2-3,TRBD2,CSLLWGSGRAQYF,TGCAGCCTCCTATGGGGATCAGGGAGGGCGCAGTATTTT
NA,TRBV11-2,TRBJ2-7,NA,CASSLAAKSYEQYF,TGTGCCAGCAGCTTAGCGGCGAAGTCCTACGAGCAGTACTTC
NA,TRBV5-1,TRBJ2-1,TRBD2,CASSGSGSSYNEQFF,TGCGCCAGCAGCGGAAGCGGGAGCTCCTACAATGAGCAGTTCTTC
NA,TRBV29-1,TRBJ2-7,NA,CSVNGDRSYEQYF,TGCAGCGTAAATGGGGACCGCTCCTACGAGCAGTACTTC
few,TRBV6-1,TRBJ2-5,NA,CASSESAFVPAGETQYF,TGTGCCAGCAGTGAATCCGCGTTCGTGCCCGCGGGGGAGACCCAGTACTTC
few,TRBV28,TRBJ2-5,TRBD1,CASTTHRGMRETQYF,TGTGCCAGCACTACTCACAGGGGTATGCGGGAGACCCAGTACTTC
few,TRBV29-1,TRBJ2-3,NA,CSVEGSTDTQYF,TGCAGCGTTGAGGGCAGCACAGATACGCAGTATTTT
few,TRBV30,TRBJ2-7,TRBD2,CAWSLRLSSGRQYEQYF,TGTGCCTGGAGTTTACGTCTCAGTAGCGGGAGACAATACGAGCAGTACTTC
NA,TRBV28,TRBJ2-5,TRBD2,CASSPPFWAGGEETQYF,TGTGCCAGCAGTCCACCCTTTTGGGCGGGAGGTGAAGAGACCCAGTACTTC
few,TRBV6-5,TRBJ1-1,NA,CASRRRQNTEAFF,TGTGCCAGCAGGCGAAGACAGAACACTGAAGCTTTCTTT
NA,TRBV29-1,TRBJ1-1,TRBD1,CSVEADRGNRAFF,TGCAGCGTGGAGGCGGACAGGGGAAATCGAGCTTTCTTT
NA,TRBV4-3,TRBJ1-1,NA,CASSQEWGSMNTEAFF,TGCGCCAGCAGCCAAGAATGGGGCAGCATGAACACTGAAGCTTTCTTT
few,TRBV29-1,TRBJ2-3,TRBD2,CSVESASGVSTDTQYF,TGCAGCGTTGAAAGCGCTAGCGGGGTGAGCACAGATACGCAGTATTTT
NA,TRBV10-2,TRBJ2-7,NA,CASRVSYEQYF,TGCGCCAGTAGGGTGTCCTACGAGCAGTACTTC
NA,TRBV30,TRBJ2-6,TRBD1,CAWSVQGASGANVLTF,TGTGCCTGGAGTGTACAGGGGGCTTCTGGGGCCAACGTCCTGACTTTC
NA,TRBV30,TRBJ1-4,NA,CAWSVRGVREKLFF,TGTGCCTGGAGTGTACGAGGAGTCCGTGAAAAACTGTTTTTT